Reported below is one T cell receptor beta chain. Libraries were prepared by immunoSEQ multiplex PCR; TCRdb keeps only in-frame clonotypes and omits some of them. The sample contains about 320,000 clones, 89% of which appear only once. The record originates from a study of blood T cell repertoires in COVID-19. About the research overall: The study drew acute and convalescent COVID-19 samples from the United States, Italy and Spain. PBMCs, B-cell-depleted T cells, or T cells provided the cDNA or gDNA that made up the material.

Individuals drawn from around 25 US areas were roughly 18 to 95 years old. Recovered status in Cohort 3 required two negative PCRs, clearance, or symptom resolution. The germline V gene has CDR1 LNHDA and CDR2 SQIVND (reference sequence). The CDR3 consists of 15 residues. Trimming at V came to 7 bases and at J to 4 bases, leaving 8 bases not matched to a gene. The chain combines TRBV19 with TRBJ2-7, with 12 bases aligning to TRBD2. The receptor was derived from a man aged 55 to 70 who had recovered from COVID-19. The sequenced sample consisted of PBMCs or T cells enriched from blood (not recorded which). DNA of the CDR3: TGTGCCAGTACCGCACTAGCGGGAGGTGGGTACGAGCAGTACTTC. It is translated as CASTALAGGGYEQYF.